The 20 T cell receptor beta chains presented below share a single source sample, sequenced in a study of T cell responses to AZD1222 COVID-19 vaccine. Sequencing was performed with immunoSEQ multiplex PCR; in TCRdb, only in-frame clones are kept and a portion is missing. The profile shows around 100,000 clones, 91% of them singletons. Sequences were derived from peripheral blood, sampled on day 0 of AZD1222 vaccination. These receptors were collected from an adult in good health.

The chain recombines TRBV27 with TRBJ2-7; D gene ambiguous. Deletions cut 0 bases from V and 0 bases from J, with 15 bases between. This CDR3 has 17 amino acids. CDR1 and CDR2 (germline): MNHEY, SMNVEV (reference sequence). The CDR3 protein is CASSLSSSWPSSYEQYF. CDR3 coding DNA: TGTGCCAGCAGTTTATCGAGTAGTTGGCCCAGCTCCTACGAGCAGTACTTC.

The chain links TRBV6-5 to TRBJ2-7; 7 bases are a match to TRBD2. This CDR3 spans 15 amino acids. V was clipped by 3 bases and J by 2 bases; unmatched bases: 7. CDR1 and CDR2 from the germline V gene are MNHEY and SVGAGI. For the CDR3, the DNA is TGTGCCAGCAGTTATCGGCCTCGGGGGGCCTACGAGCAGTACTTC. Protein sequence: CASSYRPRGAYEQYF.

The CDR3 DNA follows: TGTGCCAGCAGCTCAAACACAGGGGGTAGTGCCAAAAACATTCAGTACTTC. Residues: CASSSNTGGSAKNIQYF. The chain has TRBV7-2 and TRBJ2-4; 8 nucleotides align to TRBD1. With V trimmed by 4 bases and J by 1 base, 9 bases remained unmatched. The CDR3 length is 17 residues. Germline CDR1 and CDR2: SGHTA and FQGNSA.

This sequence joins TRBV21-1 and TRBJ1-5; TRBD1 is the table's D call, not checked against the DNA. TRBV21-1 is described as a pseudogene. The CDR3 is 15 amino acids. This CDR3 is CASSKRQGTNQPQHF. The CDR3 DNA reads TGTGCCAGCAGCAAACGGCAGGGCACAAATCAGCCCCAGCATTTT.

This clone was recorded a few times. This chain uses TRBV7-9 with TRBJ1-4, with D hard to call. The CDR3 is 17 amino acids. Germline loops: CDR1 SEHNR, CDR2 FQNEAQ (reference sequence). The V gene lost 5 bases and the J gene lost 0 bases, with 16 bases spanning the gap. The CDR3 coding sequence is TGTGCCAGCAGCCCCCCGCAGTCTTTTGCAACTAATGAAAAACTGTTTTTT. Translation: CASSPPQSFATNEKLFF.

V and J are TRBV7-8 and TRBJ1-4; maybe TRBD1 (5 bases). CDR1 and CDR2 (germline): SGHVS, FQNEAQ. CDR3 size: 21 residues. Trimming stripped 5 bases from V and 0 bases from J, with 28 bases between. CDR3 residues: CASSTPLGANTLVATNEKLFF. CDR3 bases: TGTGCCAGCAGCACACCCCTAGGGGCGAACACGTTAGTTGCAACTAATGAAAAACTGTTTTTT.

The rearrangement uses TRBV21-1 and TRBJ2-1; the table's TRBD2 call for D was not verified on the DNA. TRBV21-1 represents a pseudogene. The CDR3 runs 17 residues. CDR3 DNA: TGTGCCAGCAGCACTGGGACTAGCGGGGGGCGGTGCAATGAGCAGTTCTTC. Translated: CASSTGTSGGRCNEQFF.

V is TRBV7-8 and J is TRBJ2-3; maybe TRBD2 (6 bases). The germline CDR1 and CDR2 sequences are SGHVS and FQNEAQ. V dropped 3 bases and J dropped 5 bases, with 27 bases sitting between them. The CDR3 extends over 19 amino acids. CDR3 nucleotide sequence: TGTGCCAGCAGCTTCACTGTAGCCGGCGGCGGGGTCAGAGGAGATACGCAGTATTTT. This sequence encodes CASSFTVAGGGVRGDTQYF. The variable domain in full, with the rest retrieved from reference TRBV7-8 and TRBJ2-3, is GAGVSQSPRYKVAKRGQDVALRCDPISGHVSLFWYQQALGQGPEFLTYFQNEAQLDKSGLPSDRFFAERPEGSVSTLKIQRTQQEDSAVYLCASSFTVAGGGVRGDTQYFGPGTRLTVL.

Turning to this clone: Other DNA sequences from this sample encode an identical CDR3 as well. The V and J genes are TRBV7-3 and TRBJ2-2, with a possible D match to TRBD2 (6 bases). Germline V gene sequence: CDR1 SGHTA, CDR2 FQGTGA. Deletions cut 6 bases from V and 1 base from J, with 9 bases between. The CDR3 spans 14 residues. The CDR3 DNA is TGTGCCAGCAGTCTTAGCGGGAACACCGGGGAGCTGTTTTTT. Translation gives CASSLSGNTGELFF.

The genes are TRBV7-9 and TRBJ2-7; 9 bases agree with TRBD1. The J segment lost 3 bases and the V segment lost 5 bases, leaving 8 bases of the junction unmatched. The CDR3 consists of 15 residues. Germline CDR1 and CDR2: SEHNR and FQNEAQ (reference sequence). The chain's CDR3 is CASSPTGTGNYEQYF. CDR3 coding DNA: TGTGCCAGCAGCCCGACCGGGACAGGGAACTACGAGCAGTACTTC.

This clone was detected only once. One junction end does not reproduce the germline sequence, and a read error may be involved. The V call is TRBV13, the J call TRBJ2-3, with 10 bases aligning to TRBD1. Germline CDR1 reads PRHDT; CDR2 reads FYEKMQ (reference sequence). CDR3 length: 15 residues. The DNA for the CDR3 is TGTGCCAGCAGCATAGGGACAGGGGCATTAGATACGCAGTATTTT. Its protein product is CASSIGTGALDTQYF.

The J gene is TRBJ1-5, the V gene TRBV10-3; a weak D match, TRBD1 (6 bases). Germline values: CDR1 ENHRY, CDR2 SYGVKD. This CDR3 is built from 15 residues. V lost 2 bases and J lost 1, with 9 bases in between. The CDR3 coding sequence is TGTGCCATCAGTGAGATAGGGGGAAGCAATCAGCCCCAGCATTTT. It yields the protein CAISEIGGSNQPQHF.

This chain links TRBV9 with TRBJ2-1; a possible D gene is TRBD1 (6 bases). The germline CDR1 and CDR2 sequences are SGDLS and YYNGEE. V lost 2 bases and J 3 bases, leaving 21 bases between the germline ends. The CDR3 sequence is 18 residues long. The CDR3 region is CASSVTYREIQDYNEQFF. CDR3 bases: TGTGCCAGCAGCGTCACCTACAGGGAAATACAGGACTACAATGAGCAGTTCTTC.

This sequence joins TRBV4-2 and TRBJ2-7; 10 nucleotides align to TRBD2. Germline CDR1 is LGHNA and CDR2 is YNFKEQ. Trimming took 4 bases from V and 6 from J; bases not matched to a gene: 12. This CDR3 is 16 amino acids long. The CDR3 sequence is CASSLTSGMERTEQYF. The CDR3 bases are TGTGCCAGCAGCCTTACTAGCGGGATGGAGCGGACCGAGCAGTACTTC.

The chain employs TRBV3-1 (or the pseudogene TRBV3-2) and TRBJ2-7, with 8 bases lining up with TRBD1. In germline, CDR1 is LGHDT, CDR2 YNNKEL (reference sequence). The CDR3 is 14 residues long. The trim removed 4 bases at V and 4 bases at J, leaving 6 bases unmatched. The CDR3 DNA is TGTGCCAGCAGCCTTCGGACAGGGTGGTACGAGCAGTACTTC. This translates into CASSLRTGWYEQYF.

J is TRBJ1-5 and V is TRBV24-1, with D maybe TRBD1 (6 bases). The V gene's germline CDR1 is KGHDR and CDR2 SFDVKD. This CDR3 has 14 amino acids. The V and J ends lost 2 bases and 7 bases respectively, with 11 bases between them. The CDR3 DNA reads as TGTGCCACCAGTGATTCCTTACAGGGCCAGCCCCAGCATTTT. Translation: CATSDSLQGQPQHF.

This clone appeared once. The rearrangement joins TRBV7-6 to TRBJ2-2; 10 bases align to TRBD2. The CDR3 is 16 residues long. The germline CDR1 and CDR2 sequences are SGHVS and FNYEAQ. The trim removed 10 bases at V and 1 base at J, leaving 9 bases unmatched. The CDR3 loop reads CATQREGPMNTGELFF. As DNA, the CDR3 is TGTGCCACCCAGCGGGAGGGCCCCATGAACACCGGGGAGCTGTTTTTT. Using reference TRBV7-6 and TRBJ2-2 for the parts outside the CDR3, the full variable domain is GAGVSQSPRYKVTKRGQDVALRCDPISGHVSLYWYRQALGQGPEFLTYFNYEAQQDKSGLPNDRFSAERPEGSISTLTIQRTEQRDSAMYRCATQREGPMNTGELFFGEGSRLTVL.

This rearrangement joins TRBV3-1 (or the pseudogene TRBV3-2) to TRBJ2-7, with D possibly matching TRBD2 (6 bases). Germline V lookup: CDR1 LGHDT, CDR2 YNNKEL (reference sequence). CDR3 length: 16 amino acids. V dropped 1 base and J dropped 9 bases, with 22 bases sitting between them. The CDR3 reads CASSQGSAGGTVGQYF. The CDR3 region has the DNA TGTGCCAGCAGCCAAGGTAGTGCGGGCGGGACTGTTGGGCAGTACTTC.

The rearrangement links TRBV6-4 to TRBJ2-2, with 11 bases fitting TRBD1. V trimming: 6 bases; J trimming: 6 bases; junction bases outside the gene matches: 6. There are 15 residues in the CDR3. Germline CDR1 is MRHNA and CDR2 is SNTAGT. The CDR3 nucleotides read TGTGCCAGCAGCCCCGGGACAGGGGGTTCCGGGGAGCTGTTTTTT. This gives the protein CASSPGTGGSGELFF.

The chain joins TRBV7-9 to TRBJ1-4; 8 bases line up with TRBD1. The J segment lost 6 bases and the V segment lost 0 bases, leaving 3 bases of the junction unmatched. Germline V gene data show CDR1 as SEHNR and CDR2 as FQNEAQ (reference sequence). The CDR3 totals 15 residues. CDR3 residues: CASSLASTGDEKLFF. In DNA form, the CDR3 reads TGTGCCAGCAGCTTAGCGTCGACAGGGGATGAAAAACTGTTTTTT.